This T cell receptor (beta chain) was sequenced in a study of T cell responses to AZD1222 COVID-19 vaccine. Study-wide findings and caveats: Spike was spanned by vaccine-associated CD4 TCRs, with dominance at 160-218 and 743-854. Clonal diversity may have been underestimated in mostly white British donors. With two AZD1222 doses given, Spike-specific TCR breadth and depth both rose.

Concerning this clone: What it recognizes is unknown.

Data came from immunoSEQ multiplex PCR; TCRdb stores just in-frame clones and leaves some out. The sample yields more than 80,000 clones, approximately 85% seen once. In germline, CDR1 is LGHNT, CDR2 FRNRAP. The CDR3 consists of 12 residues. The chain recombines TRBV12-5 with TRBJ2-7; 7 bases are a match to TRBD1. The material was peripheral blood, obtained 28 days after the second AZD1222 dose. The origin of this receptor is an adult who received the AZD1222 COVID-19 vaccine. CDR3 coding DNA: TGTGCCCCTCCCCCAGGGGGTGGGGAGCAGTACTTC. It translates to CAPPPGGGEQYF. Drawing the rest from reference TRBV12-5 and TRBJ2-7, the complete variable domain is DARVTQTPRHKVTEMGQEVTMRCQPILGHNTVFWYRQTMMQGLELLAYFRNRAPLDDSGMPKDRFSAEMPDATLATLKIQPSEPRDSAVYFCAPPPGGGEQYFGPGTRLTVT.